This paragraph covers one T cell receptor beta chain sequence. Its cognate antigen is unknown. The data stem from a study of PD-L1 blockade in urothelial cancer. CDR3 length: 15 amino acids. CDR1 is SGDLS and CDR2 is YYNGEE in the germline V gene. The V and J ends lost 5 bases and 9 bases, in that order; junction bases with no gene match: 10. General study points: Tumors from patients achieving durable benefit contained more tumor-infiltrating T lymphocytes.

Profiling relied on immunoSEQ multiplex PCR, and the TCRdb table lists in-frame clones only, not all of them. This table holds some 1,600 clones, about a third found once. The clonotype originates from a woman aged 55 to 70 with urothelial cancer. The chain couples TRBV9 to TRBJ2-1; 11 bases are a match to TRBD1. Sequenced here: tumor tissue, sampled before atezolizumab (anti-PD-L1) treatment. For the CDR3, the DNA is TGTGCCAGCAGTCCCGGGACAGGGGGTTTTGGTGAGCAGTTCTTC. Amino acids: CASSPGTGGFGEQFF.